This T cell receptor beta chain was sequenced during a study of blood T cell repertoires in COVID-19. The overall study: Both acute and convalescent COVID-19 samples were obtained from the United States, Italy and Spain. In each case, the material was cDNA or gDNA derived from T cells, B-cell-depleted T cells, or PBMCs.

As originally analysed: Amplification of reference gene primers was used by the study to estimate nucleated cell counts. The data were produced by immunoSEQ multiplex PCR, yet TCRdb's version contains in-frame clones alone and is incomplete. The DNA was the basis for D and trimming; V, J and clone size are from that table. The table includes 30,000 to 35,000 clones, 60% to 80% detected once. The CDR3 is made up of 15 amino acids. CDR1 is SGHRS and CDR2 is YFSETQ in the germline V gene. The ends were cut back, 1 base at V and 0 bases at J, with 10 bases in the middle. Material for sequencing was peripheral blood. The source of this sequence is a woman in her fifties or sixties with acute or convalescent COVID-19. The chain employs TRBV5-1 and TRBJ1-2, with D uncertain. The CDR3 is CASSLNGETNYGYTF. DNA of the CDR3: TGCGCCAGCAGCTTGAATGGGGAGACTAACTATGGCTACACCTTC.